Below, one TCR beta chain is given with its context. This sample was taken from a study of patients and donors after allogeneic stem cell transplantation. TCRdb reanalysed the RT-PCR reads using MiXCR and keeps one entry per CDR3 protein. This sample has 200,000 to 250,000 distinct CDR3 sequences, with around an eighth found just once. V was shortened by 5 bases and J by 3 bases, with 11 bases between the two germline ends. CDR3 size: 14 residues. Per the germline V gene, CDR1 is SGHTA and CDR2 is FQGNSA. The source of this sequence is a human donor who was either an allogeneic HSCT recipient or a stem cell or donor lymphocyte infusion donor (not recorded which). It is not recorded whose cells these are; they may come from a transplant donor. The V and J genes are TRBV7-2 and TRBJ1-5, with D possibly being TRBD1 (6 bases). The sample was blood, either unsorted or a sorted T cell fraction (not recorded which). The CDR3 region has the DNA TGTGCCAGCAGCACGACAGGACTCAATCAGCCCCAGCATTTT. Its protein is CASSTTGLNQPQHF.